The 9 T cell receptor beta chains given below trace back to one sample, sequenced in a study of technical replicates of blood from several donors. Profiled with immunoSEQ multiplex PCR; TCRdb holds only in-frame clones, not every one. Altogether just over 95,000 clones are present, approximately 94% being singletons, with the ten largest covering over 0.2%. The sample consisted of T cells isolated from PBMCs. The receptor set was obtained from a human donor in good health.

The V and J genes are TRBV6-5 and TRBJ2-1; 10 bases are shared with TRBD1. V lost 4 bases to trimming and J lost 7 bases; unmatched junction nucleotides: 4. Germline loops: CDR1 MNHEY, CDR2 SVGAGI. There are 14 residues in the CDR3. CDR3 in amino acids: CASSFRTGGNEQFF. The DNA for the CDR3 is TGTGCCAGCAGTTTTAGGACAGGGGGGAATGAGCAGTTCTTC.

The chain links TRBV14 to TRBJ2-7, with 8 nucleotides matching TRBD1. The CDR3 length is 15 residues. Trimming removed 2 bases from V and 1 base from J; junction bases left unmatched: 4. The germline CDR1 and CDR2 sequences are SGHDN and FVKESK. The DNA for the CDR3 is TGTGCCAGCAGCCAATACAGGACAGGGTCCTACGAGCAGTACTTC. This sequence encodes CASSQYRTGSYEQYF.

This clone showed up just once. The V gene is TRBV5-4, the J gene TRBJ1-5; D ambiguous. This CDR3 spans 14 amino acids. Trimming left V 9 bases short and J 3 bases short, with 16 bases between. CDR1 is SGHNT, CDR2 YYREEE, per germline (reference sequence). The CDR3 reads CATFNLGYNQPQHF. The CDR3 DNA follows: TGTGCCACCTTCAACCTAGGTTACAATCAGCCCCAGCATTTT.

This chain links TRBV28 with TRBJ2-7; 8 positions match TRBD2. Losses at the gene ends were 6 bases for V and 7 bases for J; bases not matched to a gene: 11. Germline CDR1 and CDR2: MDHEN and SYDVKM. The CDR3 length is 14 residues. The CDR3 region has the DNA TGTGCCAGCAGCCCACTCCAGCGGGGGCGGGAGCAGTACTTC. This gives the protein CASSPLQRGREQYF.

This chain connects TRBV28 to TRBJ2-7; D unclear. V gave up 5 bases and J gave up 7 bases, with 18 bases separating them. The CDR3 has 14 amino acids. CDR1 is MDHEN and CDR2 is SYDVKM in the germline V gene. CDR3 residues: CASSPPLRRVEQYF. The DNA for the CDR3 is TGTGCCAGCAGTCCACCACTAAGACGGGTGGAGCAGTACTTC.

The V call is TRBV7-9, the J call TRBJ2-7, with D tentatively TRBD1 (6 bases). Trimming took off 5 bases at V and 2 bases at J, with 16 bases between the two ends. This CDR3 is 15 amino acids long. From germline, CDR1 is SEHNR and CDR2 FQNEAQ (reference sequence). The CDR3 reads CASSGDDRYPYEQYF. The CDR3 DNA reads as TGTGCCAGCAGCGGTGATGACAGGTACCCCTACGAGCAGTACTTC. Full variable domain (missing parts from reference TRBV7-9 and TRBJ2-7): DTGVSQNPRHKITKRGQNVTFRCDPISEHNRLYWYRQTLGQGPEFLTYFQNEAQLEKSRLLSDRFSAERPKGSFSTLEIQRTEQGDSAMYLCASSGDDRYPYEQYFGPGTRLTVT.

This clone was counted a single time. The chain uses TRBV5-8 and TRBJ1-6; D remains unclear. The CDR3 extends over 15 amino acids. Trimming took 1 base from V and 5 from J, leaving 10 bases between them. Looked up from germline, CDR1 is SGHTS and CDR2 is YDEGEE. In DNA form, the CDR3 reads TGTGCCAGCAGCTTGTGGGGAGCAAATAATTCACCCCTCCACTTT. Its translation is CASSLWGANNSPLHF. The entire variable domain, with the rest obtained from reference TRBV5-8 and TRBJ1-6, is as follows: EAGVTQSPTHLIKTRGQQATLRCSPISGHTSVYWYQQALGLGLQFLLWYDEGEERNRGNFPPRFSGRQFPNYSSELNVNALELEDSALYLCASSLWGANNSPLHFGNGTRLTVT.

The chain has TRBV18 and TRBJ1-5; TRBD1 matches 8 bases. The CDR3 is 16 residues long. Germline V gene data show CDR1 as KGHSH and CDR2 as LQKENI. Losses at the gene ends were 1 base for V and 0 bases for J; bases not matched to a gene: 2. The chain's CDR3 is CASSPLQGDSNQPQHF. DNA for the CDR3: TGTGCCAGCTCACCACTACAGGGGGATAGCAATCAGCCCCAGCATTTT.

This sequence joins TRBV6-5 and TRBJ2-5, with 10 positions matching TRBD1. The trim removed 5 bases at V and 5 bases at J, leaving 5 bases unmatched. The CDR3 sequence is 14 residues long. In germline, CDR1 is MNHEY, CDR2 SVGAGI. CDR3 bases: TGTGCCAGCAGTAGACAGGGGGCAGGGGAGACCCAGTACTTC. Protein: CASSRQGAGETQYF.